These T cell receptor beta chains were read from a single sample in a study of CD8 T cells in Susac syndrome. TCRdb independently ran MiXCR on the immunoSEQ multiplex PCR reads; one entry per CDR3 protein. This sample has 150,000 or so distinct CDR3 sequences, with 94% found just once. Material for sequencing was CD4+ T cells from PBMCs. The receptors come from a human donor with multiple sclerosis. CDR3s include the opening cysteine and the closing phenylalanine or tryptophan. Fields, in order: J gene, V gene, clone size, D gene, CDR3 DNA, CDR3 protein. The D gene is left open where the match is weak. Size is omitted from some rows. Given values are once, few, many or a class for expanded clones.

>TRBJ2-1|TRBV7-9|once|TRBD2
TGTGCCAGCAGCGCCTCCGGGACTAGCGGGAGGACCCAGCAGTTCTTC
CASSASGTSGRTQQFF
>TRBJ1-4|TRBV20-1|.|.
TGCAGTGTACGGGGACCGGCAGGAAATGAAAAACTGTTTTTT
CSVRGPAGNEKLFF
>TRBJ2-2|TRBV20-1|.|.
.
CSAQADPGSCFF
>TRBJ2-3|TRBV4-1|once|TRBD2
TGCGCCAGCAGCCGAGCGGGAGTTGACACAGATACGCAGTATTTT
CASSRAGVDTDTQYF
>TRBJ2-7|TRBV5-1|.|.
TGCGCCAGCAGCTTGCCACCCTCCTACGAGCAGTACTTC
CASSLPPSYEQYF
>TRBJ2-7|TRBV23-1|.|.
TGCGCCAGCAGTCCACTCCGCTACGAGCAGTACTTC
CASSPLRYEQYF
>TRBJ2-6|TRBV15|.|.
TGTGCCACCAGCCCCCTTAATTACCGCTCTGGGGCCAACGTCCTGACTTTC
CATSPLNYRSGANVLTF
>TRBJ2-3|TRBV11-1|.|.
TGTGCCAGCAGCTTTCCAGCAACAGATACGCAGTATTTT
CASSFPATDTQYF
>TRBJ2-7|TRBV3-1|.|TRBD2
TGTGCCAGCAGCCGCCATCTAGCGGGAGGATACGACGAGCAGTACTTC
CASSRHLAGGYDEQYF
>TRBJ1-1|TRBV3-1|.|.
TGTGCCAGCAGCCAAGTAGTGTCAGGGAGTGAAGCTTTCTTT
CASSQVVSGSEAFF
>TRBJ1-2|TRBV11-2|.|TRBD1
TGTGCCAGTAGCCAGACAGGGTTATCGGATGGCTACACCTTC
CASSQTGLSDGYTF
>TRBJ1-1|TRBV3-1|.|TRBD1
TGTGCCAGCAGAAGACAGGGGATGGGGCTGGACACTGAAGCTTTCTTT
CASRRQGMGLDTEAFF
>TRBJ2-2|TRBV4-3|once|.
TGCGCCAGCAGCCAAAGTCGAGGGGGCACCGGGGAGCTGTTTTTT
CASSQSRGGTGELFF
>TRBJ2-1|TRBV12-5|.|TRBD1
TGTGCTAGTGGTTTGGGTGGGACAGGCTACAATGAGCAGTTCTTC
CASGLGGTGYNEQFF
>TRBJ2-1|TRBV20-1|.|TRBD2
TGCAGTGCTAGAGATAGTCGAGCGGGAGGGTACAATGAGCAGTTCTTC
CSARDSRAGGYNEQFF
>TRBJ2-7|TRBV29-1|.|TRBD1
TGCAGCGTTGAGACAGGGGGCCACGAGCAGTACTTC
CSVETGGHEQYF
>TRBJ2-7|TRBV19|.|TRBD2
TGTGCCAGTAGTCCTAGCGGGAGCCGATACGAGCAGTACTTC
CASSPSGSRYEQYF
>TRBJ2-7|TRBV10-3|.|TRBD2
TGTGCCATCAAGGCGCGGGAGGAAGGAGACGAGCAGTACTTC
CAIKAREEGDEQYF
>TRBJ1-1|TRBV19|.|TRBD1
TGTGCCAGTAGTAACCGGACAGGGCCGAACACTGAAGCTTTCTTT
CASSNRTGPNTEAFF
>TRBJ2-1|TRBV20-1|.|TRBD2
TGCAGTGCCGACGGACTAGCCGATGAGCAGTTCTTC
CSADGLADEQFF
>TRBJ2-3|TRBV29-1|.|.
TGCAGCGTTAAAGTTCAAACTAGCACAGATACGCAGTATTTT
CSVKVQTSTDTQYF
>TRBJ1-2|TRBV20-1|.|TRBD1
TGCAGTGCGAGGACAGGGAGCGGCTACACCTTC
CSARTGSGYTF
>TRBJ2-1|TRBV5-1|.|TRBD2
TGCGCCAGCAGCTTCTTAGCGGGGGACAATGAGCAGCTCTTC
CASSFLAGDNEQLF
>TRBJ1-1|TRBV6-6|few|.
TGTGCCAGCAGTTTCCAGGAGAACACTGAAGCTTTCTTT
CASSFQENTEAFF